Below are 15 T cell receptor beta chains sequenced from a single sample in a study of blood T cell repertoires in COVID-19 (dated by TCRdb to about 2020). Library preparation used the immunoSEQ multiplex PCR assay. This immuneACCESS table, as held by TCRdb, lists in-frame sequences with V and J called but not all clones. Of the missing ones, under half trace to an unresolved V gene in checked studies; the others have no known cause. The sample yields 150,000 to 200,000 clones; roughly 90% were counted once. Clones ranked in the top ten supply 18% of the sample. The sample was peripheral blood. The receptors here all came from a man in his 60s with active or convalescent COVID-19.

A word on this clone: A read error may account for a junction end that differs from germline. The V gene is TRBV27, the J gene TRBJ1-1; D is perhaps TRBD1 (5 bases). The germline V gene has CDR1 MNHEY and CDR2 SMNVEV (reference sequence). This CDR3 is built from 18 residues. DNA of the CDR3: TGTGCCAGCAGTCCGCCAGAAAAGGGGTACTGGTTGAAGACTGAAGCTTTCTTT. Protein sequence: CASSPPEKGYWLKTEAFF.

The chain employs TRBV7-2 and TRBJ1-2; D not certain. Germline-derived CDR1 and CDR2 are SGHTA and FQGNSA. CDR3 size: 15 residues. With 1 base removed from V and 4 bases from J, the gap between germline ends came to 13 bases. The CDR3, as DNA: TGTGCCAGCAGCTTAGGATCGGGAATTTCCTATGGCTACACCTTC. Translated, it gives CASSLGSGISYGYTF.

In this sample, this clone turned up once. J is TRBJ1-5 and V is TRBV10-3; tentatively, D is TRBD1 (5 bases). Deletions cut 0 bases from V and 4 bases from J, with 10 bases between. This CDR3 spans 15 amino acids. Germline V lookup: CDR1 ENHRY, CDR2 SYGVKD. The CDR3 reads CAISESGALNQPQHF. CDR3 in DNA: TGTGCCATCAGTGAGTCAGGGGCGTTGAATCAGCCCCAGCATTTT.

This clone occurred a few times. The chain carries TRBV6-6 and TRBJ1-6; a weak D match, TRBD1 (5 bases). CDR1 and CDR2 from the germline V gene are MNHNY and SVGAGI (reference sequence). V was clipped by 5 bases and J by 8 bases, with 7 bases between them. The CDR3 is 12 residues long. CDR3 residues: CASSGRDSPLHF. The CDR3 DNA reads TGTGCCAGCAGTGGCAGGGATTCACCCCTCCACTTT.

V gene TRBV3-1 (or the pseudogene TRBV3-2) combines with J gene TRBJ1-5; D gene uncertain. From germline, CDR1 is LGHDT and CDR2 YNNKEL (reference sequence). V lost 0 bases and J 3 bases, leaving 6 bases between the germline ends. The CDR3 sequence is 14 residues long. The CDR3 nucleotides read TGTGCCAGCAGCCAAGACAGTGTCAATCAGCCCCAGCATTTT. This encodes CASSQDSVNQPQHF.

The chain combines TRBV7-9 with TRBJ1-1, with a possible D match to TRBD1 (5 bases). Germline CDR1 SEHNR, CDR2 FQNEAQ (reference sequence). This CDR3 region has 12 residues. Trimming pared 6 bases from V and 5 bases from J, leaving 10 bases between. The DNA for the CDR3 is TGTGCCAGCAGTCCGGGGGAAACTGAAGCTTTCTTT. This encodes CASSPGETEAFF.

This clone appeared a single time. The V call is TRBV29-1, the J call TRBJ2-7; D gene ambiguous. This CDR3 spans 13 amino acids. V lost 1 base, J lost 5 bases, and 12 bases lay in between. Per germline, CDR1 SQVTM and CDR2 ANQGSEA. Here the CDR3 reads CSVEGHSRDEQYF. In DNA form, the CDR3 reads TGCAGCGTTGAAGGGCACTCTCGGGACGAGCAGTACTTC.

This sequence joins TRBV7-8 and TRBJ2-7, with D maybe TRBD2 (6 bases). V was trimmed by 5 bases and J by 0 bases, leaving 11 bases between them. CDR3 length equals 14 residues. CDR1 is SGHVS and CDR2 is FQNEAQ in the germline V gene. The CDR3 region is CASSLRDVSYEQYF. CDR3 in DNA: TGTGCCAGCAGCCTGCGGGACGTCTCCTACGAGCAGTACTTC.

This clone was recorded only once. The genes are TRBV7-2 and TRBJ2-7; D unclear. The germline V gene encodes CDR1 SGHTA and CDR2 FQGNSA. V lost 3 bases and J lost 3, with 6 bases in between. This CDR3 has 12 amino acids. CDR3 amino acids: CASSLTNYEQYF. CDR3 DNA sequence: TGTGCCAGCAGCTTGACAAACTACGAGCAGTACTTC.

The J gene is TRBJ1-2, the V gene TRBV5-1, with 7 bases lining up with TRBD1. The V and J ends lost 2 bases and 8 bases, in that order; junction bases with no gene match: 6. In germline, CDR1 is SGHRS, CDR2 YFSETQ. The CDR3 consists of 13 residues. CDR3 bases: TGCGCCAGCAGCTTCACAGGGGCCTGGGGCTACACCTTC. Translation: CASSFTGAWGYTF.

Comments on this clone: At one of its ends the junction is not consistent with the germline gene, which may arise from a read error. V gene TRBV28 combines with J gene TRBJ1-5; 9 positions match TRBD1. Per the germline V gene, CDR1 is MDHEN and CDR2 is SYDVKM. The CDR3 contains 11 residues. The CDR3 DNA sequence: TGTGCCAGCAGTTACCACGGGACAGGGTACTTT. It translates to CASSYHGTGYF.

This clone was found once. The chain carries TRBV6-1 and TRBJ1-1; the match to TRBD1 covers 7 bases. There are 15 residues in the CDR3. Germline V CDR1 and CDR2: MNHNS, SASEGT. V gave up 6 bases and J gave up 6 bases; unmatched junction bases: 13. The CDR3 region has the DNA TGTGCCAGCAGCAAGGGACAGCCCATGAATCCTGAAGCTTTCTTT. Translated, it gives CASSKGQPMNPEAFF.

V is TRBV2 and J is TRBJ2-5; perhaps TRBD1 as D (6 bases). The CDR3 covers 14 residues. Trimming removed 1 base at V and 4 bases at J, with 10 bases between. Germline V CDR1 and CDR2: SNHLY, FYNNEI. CDR3 sequence: CASSEGVGAETQYF. The CDR3 DNA follows: TGTGCCAGCAGTGAAGGTGTGGGGGCAGAGACCCAGTACTTC.

This clone showed up just once. J is TRBJ1-1 and V is TRBV11-2; D is ambiguous. The germline CDR1 and CDR2 sequences are SGHAT and FQNNGV. The CDR3 sequence is 12 residues long. The V end lost 5 bases, the J end lost 1 base, and 5 bases lay between the germline ends. CDR3 coding DNA: TGTGCCAGCAGCCCAGAGAACACTGAAGCTTTCTTT. This gives the protein CASSPENTEAFF.

The chain recombines TRBV11-2 with TRBJ2-7; the D gene is possibly TRBD2 (5 bases). Germline CDR1 and CDR2: SGHAT and FQNNGV. This CDR3 contains 15 residues. Trimming took 2 bases from V and 2 from J, leaving 13 bases between them. DNA of the CDR3: TGTGCCAGCAGCTTAATCGTTGGACTTACCTACGAGCAGTACTTC. Its translation: CASSLIVGLTYEQYF. The complete variable domain, with remaining parts taken from reference TRBV11-2 and TRBJ2-7, reads EAGVAQSPRYKIIEKRQSVAFWCNPISGHATLYWYQQILGQGPKLLIQFQNNGVVDDSQLPKDRFSAERLKGVDSTLKIQPAKLEDSAVYLCASSLIVGLTYEQYFGPGTRLTVT.